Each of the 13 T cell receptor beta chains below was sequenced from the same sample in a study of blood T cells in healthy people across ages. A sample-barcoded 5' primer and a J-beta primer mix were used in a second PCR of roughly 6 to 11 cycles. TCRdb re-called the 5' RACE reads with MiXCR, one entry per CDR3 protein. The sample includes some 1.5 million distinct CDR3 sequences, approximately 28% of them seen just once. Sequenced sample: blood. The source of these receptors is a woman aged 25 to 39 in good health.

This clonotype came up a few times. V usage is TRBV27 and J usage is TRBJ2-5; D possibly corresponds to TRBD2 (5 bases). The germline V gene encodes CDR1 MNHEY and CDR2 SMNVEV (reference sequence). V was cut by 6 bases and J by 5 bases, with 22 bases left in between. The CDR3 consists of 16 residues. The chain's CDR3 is CASRRRPGISGETQYF. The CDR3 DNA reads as TGTGCCAGCAGACGTCGACCCGGGATCTCGGGGGAGACCCAGTACTTC.

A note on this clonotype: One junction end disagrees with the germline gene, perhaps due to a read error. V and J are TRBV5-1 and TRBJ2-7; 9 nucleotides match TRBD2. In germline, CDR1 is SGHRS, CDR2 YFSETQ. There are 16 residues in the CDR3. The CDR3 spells CACSLVPSGVSYEQYF. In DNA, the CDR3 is TGCGCCTGCAGCTTGGTTCCTAGCGGGGTTTCCTACGAGCAGTACTTC.

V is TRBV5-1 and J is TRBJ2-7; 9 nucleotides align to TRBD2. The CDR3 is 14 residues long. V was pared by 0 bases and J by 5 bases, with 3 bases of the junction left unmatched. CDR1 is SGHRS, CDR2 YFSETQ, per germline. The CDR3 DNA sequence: TGCGCCAGCAGCTTGGTGCGGGAGGGTAACGAGCAGTACTTC. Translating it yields CASSLVREGNEQYF.

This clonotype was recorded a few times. The CDR3 DNA reads as TGCAGTGCCCCCTCCGGGTCCAAAAACATTCAGTACTTC. Protein sequence: CSAPSGSKNIQYF. The J gene is TRBJ2-4, the V gene TRBV20-1; no clear D gene. CDR3 size: 13 residues. Deletions cut 6 bases from V and 2 bases from J, with 11 bases between. Germline assignment: CDR1 DFQATT and CDR2 SNEGSKA (reference sequence).

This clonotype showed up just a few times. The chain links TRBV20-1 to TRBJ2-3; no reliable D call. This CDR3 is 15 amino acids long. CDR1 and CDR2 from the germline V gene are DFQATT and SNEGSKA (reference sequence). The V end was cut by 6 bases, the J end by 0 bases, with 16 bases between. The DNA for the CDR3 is TGCAGTGCGCCCCAAGCCCAGACTAGCACAGATACGCAGTATTTT. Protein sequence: CSAPQAQTSTDTQYF.

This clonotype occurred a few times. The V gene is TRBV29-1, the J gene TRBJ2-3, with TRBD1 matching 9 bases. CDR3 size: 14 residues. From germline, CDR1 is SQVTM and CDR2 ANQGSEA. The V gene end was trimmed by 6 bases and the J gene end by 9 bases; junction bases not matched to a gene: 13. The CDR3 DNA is TGCAGCGTCGACCCCGGGACAGGGCCCCAAACGCAGTATTTT. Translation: CSVDPGTGPQTQYF.

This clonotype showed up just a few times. In nucleotides, the CDR3 is TGTGCCAGCGGGGAGGGGAACGGCGCTCTAGAAAAGGAAAAACTGTTTTTT. The encoded protein is CASGEGNGALEKEKLFF. The rearrangement links TRBV3-1 to TRBJ1-4, with a weak D call TRBD1 (5 bases). This CDR3 spans 17 amino acids. The V gene lost 8 bases and the J gene lost 8 bases, with 27 bases spanning the gap. Germline V CDR1 and CDR2: LGHDT, YNNKEL (reference sequence). The full variable domain, in which reference TRBV3-1 and TRBJ1-4 provide the parts outside the CDR3, is DTAVSQTPKYLVTQMGNDKSIKCEQNLGHDTMYWYKQDSKKFLKIMFSYNNKELIINETVPNRFSPKSPDKAHLNLHINSLELGDSAVYFCASGEGNGALEKEKLFFGSGTQLSVL.

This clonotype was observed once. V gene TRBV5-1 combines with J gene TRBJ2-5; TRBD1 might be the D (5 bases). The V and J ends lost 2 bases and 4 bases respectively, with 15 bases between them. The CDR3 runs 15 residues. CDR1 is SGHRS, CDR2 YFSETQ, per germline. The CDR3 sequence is CASSFSPGNGETQYF. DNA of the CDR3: TGCGCCAGCAGCTTTAGCCCAGGGAACGGAGAGACCCAGTACTTC.

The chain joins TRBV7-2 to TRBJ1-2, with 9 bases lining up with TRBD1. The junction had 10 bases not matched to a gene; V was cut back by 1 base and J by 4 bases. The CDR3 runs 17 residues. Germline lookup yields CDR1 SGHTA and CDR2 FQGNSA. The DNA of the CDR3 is TGTGCCAGCAGCTTAGGGGACAGGGAAGGTGATGTCTATGGCTACACCTTC. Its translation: CASSLGDREGDVYGYTF. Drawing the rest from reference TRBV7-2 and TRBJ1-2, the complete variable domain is GAGVSQSPSNKVTEKGKDVELRCDPISGHTALYWYRQSLGQGLEFLIYFQGNSAPDKSGLPSDRFSAERTGGSVSTLTIQRTQQEDSAVYLCASSLGDREGDVYGYTFGSGTRLTVV.

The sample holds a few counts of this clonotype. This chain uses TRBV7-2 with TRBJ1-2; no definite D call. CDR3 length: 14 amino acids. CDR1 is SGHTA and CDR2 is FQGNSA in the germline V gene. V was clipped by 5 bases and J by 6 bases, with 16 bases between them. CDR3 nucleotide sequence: TGTGCCAGCAGCCCTTTTAATTCGCTCCATGGCTACACCTTC. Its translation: CASSPFNSLHGYTF. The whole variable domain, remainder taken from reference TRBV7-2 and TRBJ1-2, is GAGVSQSPSNKVTEKGKDVELRCDPISGHTALYWYRQSLGQGLEFLIYFQGNSAPDKSGLPSDRFSAERTGGSVSTLTIQRTQQEDSAVYLCASSPFNSLHGYTFGSGTRLTVV.

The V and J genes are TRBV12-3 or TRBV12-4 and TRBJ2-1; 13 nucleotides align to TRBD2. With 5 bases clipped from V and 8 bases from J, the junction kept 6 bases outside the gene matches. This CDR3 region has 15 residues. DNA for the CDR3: TGTGCCAGCAGTCTAGGACTAGCGGGAGCTTATGAGCAGTTCTTC. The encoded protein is CASSLGLAGAYEQFF.

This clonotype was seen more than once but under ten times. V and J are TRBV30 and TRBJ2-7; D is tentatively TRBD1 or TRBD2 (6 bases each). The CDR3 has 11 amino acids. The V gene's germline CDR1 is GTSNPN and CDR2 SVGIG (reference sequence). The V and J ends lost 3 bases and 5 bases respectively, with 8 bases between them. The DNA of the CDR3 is TGTGCCTGGAGGCGGGACAACGAGCAGTACTTC. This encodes CAWRRDNEQYF.

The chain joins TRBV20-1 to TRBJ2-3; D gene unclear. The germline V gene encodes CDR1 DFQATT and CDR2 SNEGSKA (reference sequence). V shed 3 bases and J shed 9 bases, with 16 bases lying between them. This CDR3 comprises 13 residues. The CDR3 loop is CSASRLGSTTQYF. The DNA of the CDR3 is TGCAGTGCTAGCAGGCTCGGGTCCACGACGCAGTATTTT.